This TCR beta chain was identified during a study of beta chain features in type 1 diabetes. Regarding the study as a whole: Among all four CD4+ subsets, Type 1 diabetes patients had TCRB CDR3s that were moderately but significantly shorter. Fewer junction insertions and more nucleotide deletions appeared in type 1 diabetes patients.

This clone came up a few times. Its antigen remains unknown. Sequencing targeted expressed TCRB transcripts, as all isolated RNA had been reverse transcribed. Libraries were prepared by immunoSEQ multiplex PCR; TCRdb keeps only in-frame clonotypes and omits some of them. The profile covers some 330,000 clones, with over 10% appearing a single time and around 0.0099% taken by the ten largest. The CDR3 contains 15 residues. Germline V gene lookup returns CDR1 SGDLS and CDR2 YYNGEE. Trimming stripped 4 bases from V and 4 bases from J, with 17 bases between. What was sequenced was naive CD4+ T cells from blood. This TCR was recovered from a woman aged 18-35 years with type 1 diabetes. The genes are TRBV9 and TRBJ2-5; D may be TRBD1 (6 bases). This chain's CDR3 is CASSYQQGRAETQYF. CDR3 bases: TGTGCCAGCAGCTATCAACAGGGCCGAGCAGAGACCCAGTACTTC.